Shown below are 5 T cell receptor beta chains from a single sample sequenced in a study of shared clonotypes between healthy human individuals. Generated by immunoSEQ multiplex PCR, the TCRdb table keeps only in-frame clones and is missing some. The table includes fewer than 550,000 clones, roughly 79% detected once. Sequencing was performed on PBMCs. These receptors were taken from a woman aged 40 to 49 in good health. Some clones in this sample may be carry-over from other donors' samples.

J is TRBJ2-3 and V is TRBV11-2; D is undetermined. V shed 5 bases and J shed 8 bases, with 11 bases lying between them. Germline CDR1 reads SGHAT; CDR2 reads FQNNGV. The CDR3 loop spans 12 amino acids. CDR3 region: CASSQARGTQYF. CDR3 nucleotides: TGTGCCAGCAGCCAAGCGCGAGGTACGCAGTATTTT.

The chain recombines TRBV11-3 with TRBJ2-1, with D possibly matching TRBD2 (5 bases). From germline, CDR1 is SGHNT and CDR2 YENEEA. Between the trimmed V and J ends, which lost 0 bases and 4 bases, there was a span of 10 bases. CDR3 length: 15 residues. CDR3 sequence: CASSLDGVVYNEQFF. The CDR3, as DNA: TGTGCCAGCAGCTTAGACGGGGTAGTGTACAATGAGCAGTTCTTC.

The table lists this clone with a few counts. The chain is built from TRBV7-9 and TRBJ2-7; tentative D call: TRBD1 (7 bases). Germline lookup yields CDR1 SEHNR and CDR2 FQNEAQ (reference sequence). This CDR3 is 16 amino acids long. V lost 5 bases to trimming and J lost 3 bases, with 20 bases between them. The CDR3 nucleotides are TGTGCCAGCAGCCCGGGAGACAGGGAATGGGACTACGAGCAGTACTTC. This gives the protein CASSPGDREWDYEQYF. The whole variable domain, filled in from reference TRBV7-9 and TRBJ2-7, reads DTGVSQNPRHKITKRGQNVTFRCDPISEHNRLYWYRQTLGQGPEFLTYFQNEAQLEKSRLLSDRFSAERPKGSFSTLEIQRTEQGDSAMYLCASSPGDREWDYEQYFGPGTRLTVT.

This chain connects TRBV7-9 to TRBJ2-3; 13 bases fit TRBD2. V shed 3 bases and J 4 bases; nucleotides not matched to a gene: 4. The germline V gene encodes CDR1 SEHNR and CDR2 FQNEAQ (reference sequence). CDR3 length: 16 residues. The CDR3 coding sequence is TGTGCCAGCAGCTTCGGACTAGCGGGAGTGGCAGATACGCAGTATTTT. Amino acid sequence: CASSFGLAGVADTQYF.

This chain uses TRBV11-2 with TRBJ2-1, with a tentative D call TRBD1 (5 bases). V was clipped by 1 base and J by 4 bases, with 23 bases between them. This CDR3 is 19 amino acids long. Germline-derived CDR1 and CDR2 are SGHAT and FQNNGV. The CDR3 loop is CASSLVWGYSPRQYNEQFF. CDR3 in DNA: TGTGCCAGCAGCTTAGTTTGGGGCTACAGCCCGAGGCAGTACAATGAGCAGTTCTTC. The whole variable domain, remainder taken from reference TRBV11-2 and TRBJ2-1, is EAGVAQSPRYKIIEKRQSVAFWCNPISGHATLYWYQQILGQGPKLLIQFQNNGVVDDSQLPKDRFSAERLKGVDSTLKIQPAKLEDSAVYLCASSLVWGYSPRQYNEQFFGPGTRLTVL.